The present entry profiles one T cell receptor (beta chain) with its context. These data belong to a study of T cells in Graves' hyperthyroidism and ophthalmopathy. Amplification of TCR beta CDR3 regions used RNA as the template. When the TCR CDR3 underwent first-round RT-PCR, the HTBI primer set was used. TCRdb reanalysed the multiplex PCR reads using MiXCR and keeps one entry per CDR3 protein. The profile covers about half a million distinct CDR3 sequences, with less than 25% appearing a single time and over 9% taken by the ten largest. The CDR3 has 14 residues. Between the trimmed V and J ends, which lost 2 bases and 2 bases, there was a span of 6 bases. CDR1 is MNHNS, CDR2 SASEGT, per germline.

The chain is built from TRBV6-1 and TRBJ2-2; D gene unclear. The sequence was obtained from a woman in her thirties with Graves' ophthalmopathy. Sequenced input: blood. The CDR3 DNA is TGTGCCAGCAGTGAACTAGACAACACCGGGGAGCTGTTTTTT. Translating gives CASSELDNTGELFF.